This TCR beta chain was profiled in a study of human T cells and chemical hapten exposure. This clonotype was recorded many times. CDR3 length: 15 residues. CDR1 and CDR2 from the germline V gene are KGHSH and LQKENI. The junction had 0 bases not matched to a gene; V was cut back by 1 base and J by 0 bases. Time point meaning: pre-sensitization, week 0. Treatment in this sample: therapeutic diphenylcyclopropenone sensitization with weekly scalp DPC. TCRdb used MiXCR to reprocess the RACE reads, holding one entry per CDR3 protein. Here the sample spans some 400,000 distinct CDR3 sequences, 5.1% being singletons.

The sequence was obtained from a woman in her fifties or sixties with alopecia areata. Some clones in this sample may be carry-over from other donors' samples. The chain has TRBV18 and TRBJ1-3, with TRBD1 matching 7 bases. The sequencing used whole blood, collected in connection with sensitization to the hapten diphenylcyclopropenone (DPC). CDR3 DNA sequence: TGTGCCAGCTCACCACGGGACAGCTCTGGAAACACCATATATTTT. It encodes CASSPRDSSGNTIYF.